These T cell receptor beta chains were read from a single sample in a study of T cell changes during pregnancy in multiple sclerosis. Here immunoSEQ multiplex PCR was the method, and the copy in TCRdb shows in-frame clones only, minus some. The table lists over 70,000 clones, 92% of them singletons. Sequenced material: peripheral blood, taken in the third trimester of pregnancy. These receptors came from a female donor in good health, enrolled as a control in a pregnancy study. Each CDR3 is given with its conserved first and last residue. The order of the fields is J gene, clone size, V gene, D gene, CDR3 protein, CDR3 DNA. A D gene is named only where the DNA matches it firmly. Only some rows state a clone size, as once, few, many or a class for expanded clones.

TRBJ2-3 | - | TRBV6-5 | - | CASSPGLLTDTQYF | TGTGCCAGCAGTCCCGGGTTACTCACAGATACGCAGTATTTT
TRBJ2-3 | - | TRBV7-8 | - | CASTARGGESTDTQYF | TGTGCCAGCACCGCCCGGGGAGGCGAAAGCACAGATACGCAGTATTTT
TRBJ1-3 | - | TRBV27 | - | CASSLSTGGASGNTIYF | TGTGCCAGCAGTTTATCGACCGGTGGGGCCTCTGGAAACACCATATATTTT
TRBJ2-1 | - | TRBV9 | - | CASSVDPPGSYNEQFF | TGTGCCAGCAGCGTAGACCCCCCGGGCTCCTACAATGAGCAGTTCTTC
TRBJ1-2 | - | TRBV27 | - | CASSPQAGIGGTF | TGTGCCAGCAGTCCTCAAGCCGGAATCGGGGGCACCTTC
TRBJ1-5 | - | TRBV28 | TRBD1 | CASSSDRDQPQHF | TGTGCCAGCAGTTCAGACAGGGACCAGCCCCAGCATTTT
TRBJ1-2 | - | TRBV28 | - | CASTEGEANYGYTF | TGTGCCAGCACCGAGGGGGAAGCTAACTATGGCTACACCTTC
TRBJ2-1 | - | TRBV14 | TRBD2 | CASSPLLAGADYEQFF | TGTGCCAGCAGCCCACTACTAGCGGGAGCTGACTATGAGCAGTTCTTC
TRBJ1-5 | - | TRBV4-2 | - | CASSQFMAGGQPQHF | TGTGCCAGCAGCCAATTTATGGCAGGAGGTCAGCCCCAGCATTTT
TRBJ1-3 | - | TRBV28 | TRBD1 | CASSSPGTAGNTIYF | TGTGCCAGCAGTTCCCCCGGGACAGCTGGAAACACCATATATTTT
TRBJ2-2 | - | TRBV6-1 | - | CASSEGLLATNTGELFF | TGTGCCAGCAGTGAGGGACTTCTCGCTACCAACACCGGGGAGCTGTTTTTT
TRBJ1-1 | few | TRBV5-1 | TRBD1 | CASSLGWTGTNTEAFF | TGCGCCAGCAGCTTGGGCTGGACAGGGACGAACACTGAAGCTTTCTTT
TRBJ1-1 | - | TRBV7-6 | - | CASSLGDNTEAFF | TGTGCCAGCAGCTTAGGAGATAACACTGAAGCTTTCTTT
TRBJ2-1 | - | TRBV7-8 | - | CASSPRTEYNEQFF | TGTGCCAGCAGCCCTCGGACAGAGTACAATGAGCAGTTCTTC
TRBJ2-1 | - | TRBV2 | - | CASSRDWNNEQFF | TGTGCCAGCAGTAGGGACTGGAACAATGAGCAGTTCTTC
TRBJ2-7 | - | TRBV11-2 | - | CASRPPGPSPGEQYF | TGTGCCAGCAGACCTCCCGGCCCCTCCCCAGGCGAGCAGTACTTC
TRBJ2-3 | - | TRBV7-7 | TRBD1 | CASSSGTGFGSDTQYF | TGTGCTAGCAGCTCCGGGACAGGGTTCGGATCAGATACGCAGTATTTT
TRBJ2-1 | - | TRBV27 | - | CASKVGFSSYNEQFF | TGTGCCAGCAAAGTGGGCTTTAGCTCCTACAATGAGCAGTTCTTC
TRBJ1-2 | - | TRBV6-1 | - | CASSVRRKESGYTF | TGTGCCAGCAGTGTGAGGAGGAAGGAGTCTGGCTACACCTTC
TRBJ2-7 | - | TRBV7-2 | - | CASSLQQADYEQYF | TGTGCCAGCAGCTTACAACAGGCGGACTACGAGCAGTACTTC
TRBJ2-1 | once | TRBV5-1 | TRBD1 | CASSYQGASYNEQFF | TGCGCCAGCAGTTACCAGGGGGCGTCCTACAATGAGCAGTTCTTC
TRBJ1-1 | - | TRBV5-1 | TRBD1 | CASSLVGTGDLNTEAFF | TGCGCCAGCAGCTTGGTAGGGACAGGTGATTTGAACACTGAAGCTTTCTTT
TRBJ1-3 | - | TRBV29-1 | - | CSALGGRGNTIYF | TGCAGCGCCCTGGGGGGAAGGGGAAACACCATATATTTT
TRBJ2-2 | - | TRBV27 | TRBD2 | CASRPILAGGGELFF | TGTGCCAGCAGGCCCATTCTAGCGGGTGGCGGGGAGCTGTTTTTT
TRBJ2-1 | - | TRBV5-1 | TRBD1 | CASQLFAGQGFDEQFF | TGCGCCAGCCAATTATTTGCGGGACAGGGTTTCGATGAGCAGTTCTTC
TRBJ2-7 | - | TRBV18 | - | CASSSQGLSSYEQYF | TGTGCCAGCTCCAGCCAGGGGCTTAGCTCCTACGAGCAGTACTTC
TRBJ2-1 | - | TRBV5-1 | - | CASRGGFLSSYNEQFF | TGCGCCAGCAGAGGCGGCTTCTTAAGCTCCTACAATGAGCAGTTCTTC
TRBJ2-3 | - | TRBV7-9 | - | CASSLERGTDTQYF | TGTGCCAGCAGCTTAGAAAGGGGTACAGATACGCAGTATTTT
TRBJ1-2 | - | TRBV9 | - | CASSDGLDYGYTF | TGTGCCAGCAGCGATGGGCTGGACTATGGCTACACCTTC
TRBJ2-1 | - | TRBV5-6 | TRBD2 | CASSLGTSGVYNEQFF | TGTGCCAGCAGTTTAGGGACTAGCGGGGTCTACAATGAGCAGTTCTTC
TRBJ1-1 | - | TRBV11-2 | - | CASSLGALDTEAFF | TGTGCCAGCAGCTTAGGGGCCCTGGACACTGAAGCTTTCTTT
TRBJ2-1 | once | TRBV9 | - | CASSVAGGERQFF | TGTGCCAGCAGCGTAGCCGGTGGTGAGAGGCAGTTCTTC
TRBJ2-1 | - | TRBV28 | - | CASSWGLYNEQFF | TGTGCCAGCAGTTGGGGGCTTTACAATGAGCAGTTCTTC
TRBJ1-2 | - | TRBV18 | TRBD1 | CASSPDRVYGYTF | TGTGCCAGCTCACCGGACAGGGTTTATGGCTACACCTTC
TRBJ1-4 | - | TRBV5-8 | - | CASSPGQGNEKLFF | TGTGCCAGCAGCCCCGGCCAGGGGAATGAAAAACTGTTTTTT